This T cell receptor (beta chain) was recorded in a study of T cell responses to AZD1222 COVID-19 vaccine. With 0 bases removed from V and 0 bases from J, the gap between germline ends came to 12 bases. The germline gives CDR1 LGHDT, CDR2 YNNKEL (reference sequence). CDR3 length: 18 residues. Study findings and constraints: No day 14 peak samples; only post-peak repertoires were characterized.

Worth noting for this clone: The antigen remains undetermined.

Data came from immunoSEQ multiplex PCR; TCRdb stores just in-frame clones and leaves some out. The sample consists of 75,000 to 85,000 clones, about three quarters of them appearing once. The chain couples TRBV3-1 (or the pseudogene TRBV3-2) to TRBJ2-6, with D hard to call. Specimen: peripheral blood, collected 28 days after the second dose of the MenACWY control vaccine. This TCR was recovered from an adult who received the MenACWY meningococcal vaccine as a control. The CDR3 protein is CASSQDWRTASGANVLTF. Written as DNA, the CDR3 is TGTGCCAGCAGCCAAGATTGGAGAACAGCCTCTGGGGCCAACGTCCTGACTTTC.